Listed here are 26 T cell receptor beta chains from one sample, sequenced in a study of cytomegalovirus exposure and HLA in healthy donors. Assay: immunoSEQ multiplex PCR; the TCRdb copy retains only in-frame clones and omits some. This table holds 200,000 to 250,000 clones, around 86% found once. Sequenced: PBMCs. Receptor source: a young woman in good health and CMV-seropositive.

The J gene is TRBJ2-3, the V gene TRBV19; TRBD2 aligns across 9 bases. J gave up 0 bases and V 1 base, and 5 bases lay outside the gene matches. Germline CDR1 reads LNHDA; CDR2 reads SQIVND (reference sequence). The CDR3 totals 17 residues. CDR3 sequence reads: CASSIGGLAFSTDTQYF. Written as DNA, the CDR3 is TGTGCCAGTAGTATAGGTGGACTAGCGTTTAGCACAGATACGCAGTATTTT.

The chain carries TRBV5-6 and TRBJ2-7; 7 positions match TRBD1. The CDR3 is 13 amino acids. V dropped 4 bases and J dropped 6; count of bases not matched to a gene: 7. Germline V gene sequence: CDR1 SGHDT, CDR2 YYEEEE. In DNA, the CDR3 is TGTGCCAGCAGCCCTCGGACAGGTTCCGAGCAGTACTTC. Translation: CASSPRTGSEQYF.

V is TRBV5-1 and J is TRBJ1-2; perhaps TRBD1 as D (5 bases). This CDR3 region has 14 residues. The V end lost 3 bases, the J end lost 8 bases, and 17 bases lay between the germline ends. The germline V gene encodes CDR1 SGHRS and CDR2 YFSETQ. Here the CDR3 DNA reads TGCGCCAGCAGCTCCAGGACGGGGGGAGGAGGCTACACCTTC. Its translation: CASSSRTGGGGYTF.

The chain recombines TRBV28 with TRBJ1-1; maybe TRBD1 (5 bases). This CDR3 contains 14 residues. The V and J ends lost 5 bases and 0 bases respectively, with 10 bases between them. Germline-derived CDR1 and CDR2 are MDHEN and SYDVKM. In nucleotides, the CDR3 is TGTGCCAGCAGTGAGACAGTTATGAACACTGAAGCTTTCTTT. This sequence encodes CASSETVMNTEAFF.

The rearrangement joins TRBV29-1 to TRBJ2-1; 8 bases agree with TRBD1. Germline loops: CDR1 SQVTM, CDR2 ANQGSEA. Trimming cost V 4 bases and J 2 bases; bases outside gene matches: 1. This CDR3 spans 13 amino acids. Here the CDR3 reads CSVAGGAYNEQFF. CDR3 in DNA: TGCAGCGTTGCAGGGGGCGCCTACAATGAGCAGTTCTTC.

The V gene is TRBV7-6, the J gene TRBJ2-7, with TRBD1 identical over 9 bases. After removal of 1 base from V and 2 bases from J, the junction contained 3 bases not matched to a gene. There are 15 residues in the CDR3. Germline V gene data show CDR1 as SGHVS and CDR2 as FNYEAQ. As DNA, the CDR3 is TGTGCCAGCAGCTTAGGAGGGACAGGGACCTACGAGCAGTACTTC. This gives the protein CASSLGGTGTYEQYF.

The chain couples TRBV9 to TRBJ1-4; D not certain. Deletions cut 7 bases from V and 4 bases from J, with 14 bases between. Germline lookup yields CDR1 SGDLS and CDR2 YYNGEE. The CDR3 is 14 residues long. For the CDR3, the DNA is TGTGCCAGCGGCGCGAGGGATGTTAATGAAAAACTGTTTTTT. Encoded protein: CASGARDVNEKLFF.

The rearrangement uses TRBV7-9 and TRBJ1-2; D possibly corresponds to TRBD1 (6 bases). Germline loops: CDR1 SEHNR, CDR2 FQNEAQ (reference sequence). Deletions cut 4 bases from V and 4 bases from J, with 16 bases between. The CDR3 loop spans 15 amino acids. The CDR3 region has the DNA TGTGCCAGCAGCTCCCGGGACAAACCTATCTATGGCTACACCTTC. As protein: CASSSRDKPIYGYTF.

V usage is TRBV27 and J usage is TRBJ1-1; 8 bases map to TRBD1. CDR1 and CDR2 from the germline V gene are MNHEY and SMNVEV (reference sequence). The CDR3 totals 17 residues. The V and J ends lost 5 bases and 0 bases, in that order; junction bases with no gene match: 11. CDR3 nucleotide sequence: TGTGCCAGCAGTCCCCAGACTCCGGGACAGGTGAACACTGAAGCTTTCTTT. Its translation is CASSPQTPGQVNTEAFF.

The J gene is TRBJ2-7, the V gene TRBV6-5; D gene unclear. The CDR3 loop spans 15 amino acids. Germline V gene sequence: CDR1 MNHEY, CDR2 SVGAGI. Trimming removed 6 bases at V and 3 bases at J, with 18 bases between. CDR3 loop: CASRSSRGMGYEQYF. The DNA of the CDR3 is TGTGCCAGCAGGTCGTCTAGAGGAATGGGCTACGAGCAGTACTTC.

The CDR3 nucleotides are TGTGCCAGCAGTTTCAATTACGAGCAGTACTTC. Amino acid sequence: CASSFNYEQYF. The gene calls are TRBV28 and TRBJ2-7; D unresolved. The CDR3 is made up of 11 amino acids. V was trimmed by 3 bases and J by 4 bases, leaving 4 bases between them. Germline CDR1 MDHEN, CDR2 SYDVKM.

This clone was recorded a few times. This rearrangement joins TRBV5-5 to TRBJ2-7; weak D call: TRBD2 (5 bases). The V gene's germline CDR1 is SGHKS and CDR2 YYEKEE (reference sequence). V was trimmed by 4 bases and J by 2 bases, leaving 7 bases between them. The CDR3 runs to 12 residues. The CDR3 is CASSLGTYEQYF. Here the CDR3 DNA reads TGTGCCAGCAGCCTCGGGACCTACGAGCAGTACTTC.

Concerning this clone itself: One end of the junction does not line up with germline, which may come from a read error. The chain joins TRBV7-7 to TRBJ2-5, with TRBD2 identical over 8 bases. Germline values: CDR1 SSHAT, CDR2 FNYEAQ (reference sequence). The CDR3 loop spans 16 amino acids. CDR3 protein: CASSLAGGVSQETQYF. The DNA for the CDR3 is TGTGCTAGCAGCTTGGCCGGGGGGGTGAGCCAAGAGACCCAGTACTTC.

V usage is TRBV27 and J usage is TRBJ2-7; no reliable D call. This CDR3 region has 13 residues. Trimming pared 2 bases from V and 5 bases from J, leaving 10 bases between. Germline CDR1 reads MNHEY; CDR2 reads SMNVEV (reference sequence). CDR3 residues: CASSLGLGDEQYF. CDR3 DNA: TGTGCCAGCAGTTTAGGTTTGGGCGACGAGCAGTACTTC.

The chain recombines TRBV9 with TRBJ1-1; 7 bases are a match to TRBD1. Germline V gene data show CDR1 as SGDLS and CDR2 as YYNGEE. J gave up 0 bases and V 4 bases, and 6 bases lay outside the gene matches. This CDR3 region has 15 residues. CDR3 loop: CASSPQGSLNTEAFF. CDR3 DNA: TGTGCCAGCAGCCCACAGGGGTCTTTGAACACTGAAGCTTTCTTT.

The chain combines TRBV27 with TRBJ1-2; D possibly corresponds to TRBD1 (5 bases). The CDR3 runs to 14 residues. Deletions cut 2 bases from V and 6 bases from J, with 13 bases between. Germline V CDR1 and CDR2: MNHEY, SMNVEV (reference sequence). The CDR3 protein is CASSLGAGLHGYTF. CDR3 nucleotides: TGTGCCAGCAGTTTAGGGGCCGGGTTACATGGCTACACCTTC.

This clone appeared a few times. The chain joins TRBV6-5 to TRBJ2-3; the match to TRBD2 covers 7 bases. Germline V CDR1 and CDR2: MNHEY, SVGAGI. Germline trimming cut 6 bases from V and 0 bases from J; bases unmatched to any gene: 3. The CDR3 totals 14 residues. Here the CDR3 reads CASRLASSTDTQYF. The CDR3 nucleotides read TGTGCCAGCAGACTAGCGTCTAGCACAGATACGCAGTATTTT.

V and J are TRBV4-2 and TRBJ2-1, with TRBD2 matching 7 bases. V was clipped by 0 bases and J by 4 bases; unmatched bases: 9. The CDR3 covers 17 residues. Germline CDR1 LGHNA, CDR2 YNFKEQ. In nucleotides, the CDR3 is TGTGCCAGCAGCCAAGATCGGGGCGGGGGAGGGTACAATGAGCAGTTCTTC. Translation: CASSQDRGGGGYNEQFF.

A few counts support this clone. This rearrangement joins TRBV5-6 to TRBJ2-1; D uncertain. Trimming shortened V by 1 base and J by 9 bases, and 11 bases separated the two germline ends. Germline loops: CDR1 SGHDT, CDR2 YYEEEE. This CDR3 region has 13 residues. CDR3 DNA sequence: TGTGCCAGCAGCTTGCCCCCTGTCGGTGAGCAGTTCTTC. It is translated as CASSLPPVGEQFF.

The chain carries TRBV28 and TRBJ2-1; the match to TRBD1 covers 8 bases. Germline V gene data show CDR1 as MDHEN and CDR2 as SYDVKM. The ends lost 6 bases at V and 10 bases at J; junction bases unmatched: 11. The CDR3 runs to 14 residues. The CDR3 loop is CASRSGQVVDEQFF. The CDR3 region has the DNA TGTGCCAGCAGATCGGGACAGGTCGTGGACGAGCAGTTCTTC.

This chain connects TRBV7-7 to TRBJ2-1; 9 positions match TRBD1. CDR3 length equals 16 residues. Per germline, CDR1 SSHAT and CDR2 FNYEAQ (reference sequence). V dropped 5 bases and J dropped 0; count of bases not matched to a gene: 5. CDR3 nucleotides: TGTGCCAGCAGCCGTGGACAGGGGAGCTCCTACAATGAGCAGTTCTTC. Protein: CASSRGQGSSYNEQFF.

This rearrangement joins TRBV2 to TRBJ2-1, with TRBD2 matching 14 bases. V was pared by 6 bases and J by 9 bases, with 4 bases of the junction left unmatched. CDR3 length equals 14 residues. The germline V gene encodes CDR1 SNHLY and CDR2 FYNNEI. CDR3 coding DNA: TGTGCCAGCAGCCCAGGGACTAGCGGGGGTGAGCAGTTCTTC. Its protein is CASSPGTSGGEQFF.

The chain couples TRBV18 to TRBJ1-3, with D perhaps matching TRBD1 (6 bases). The CDR3 totals 19 residues. The ends were cut back, 6 bases at V and 0 bases at J, with 24 bases in the middle. Per the germline V gene, CDR1 is KGHSH and CDR2 is LQKENI. The CDR3 region is CASSHPQQDSRSSGNTIYF. CDR3 coding DNA: TGTGCCAGCTCCCACCCTCAGCAGGACAGCCGTAGCTCTGGAAACACCATATATTTT.

The rearrangement uses TRBV10-2 and TRBJ2-2; D unresolved. This CDR3 has 15 amino acids. Germline CDR1 is WSHSY and CDR2 is SAAADI. V was pared by 7 bases and J by 4 bases, with 16 bases between. CDR3 sequence: CASTSRDNPTGELFF. In nucleotides, the CDR3 is TGCGCCAGCACTTCAAGAGACAATCCCACCGGGGAGCTGTTTTTT.

This clone has only one observation. The rearrangement uses TRBV5-6 and TRBJ1-2; D is possibly TRBD1 (6 bases). V lost 1 base and J lost 7, with 14 bases in between. Germline loops: CDR1 SGHDT, CDR2 YYEEEE. The CDR3 consists of 14 residues. DNA of the CDR3: TGTGCCAGCAGCTTGAATCAACAGGGCGGTGGCTACACCTTC. Translating it yields CASSLNQQGGGYTF.

This chain joins TRBV28 and TRBJ1-2, with TRBD1 matching over 7 bases. Germline V gene sequence: CDR1 MDHEN, CDR2 SYDVKM. The CDR3 length is 14 residues. V lost 8 bases and J lost 13; bases outside the gene matches: 19. CDR3 in amino acids: CASFDIGDSRNSTF. The CDR3 DNA sequence: TGTGCCAGCTTTGATATTGGGGACAGTAGAAATAGCACCTTC.